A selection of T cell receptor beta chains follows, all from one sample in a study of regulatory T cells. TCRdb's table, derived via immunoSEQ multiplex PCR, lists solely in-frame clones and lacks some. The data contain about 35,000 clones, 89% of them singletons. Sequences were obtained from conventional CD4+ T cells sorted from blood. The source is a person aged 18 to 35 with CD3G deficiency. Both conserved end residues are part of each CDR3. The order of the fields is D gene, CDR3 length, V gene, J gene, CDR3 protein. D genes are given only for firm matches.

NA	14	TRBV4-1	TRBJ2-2	CASSPILRTGELFF
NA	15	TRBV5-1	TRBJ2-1	CASSLALQASDEQFF
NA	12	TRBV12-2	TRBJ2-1	CASRRQYNEQFF
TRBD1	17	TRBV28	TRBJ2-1	CASSLGARAGGYGEQFF
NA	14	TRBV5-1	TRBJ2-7	CASSLEPAGAEQYF
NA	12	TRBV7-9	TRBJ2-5	CASSFQRGDQYF
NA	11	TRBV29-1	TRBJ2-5	CSVGIQETQYF
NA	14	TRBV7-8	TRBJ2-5	CASSLAPGRETQYF
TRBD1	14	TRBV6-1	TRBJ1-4	CASSAGQAYEKLFF
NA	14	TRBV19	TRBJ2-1	CASSIDYRYNEQFF
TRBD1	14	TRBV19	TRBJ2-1	CASSSGTGSIEQFF
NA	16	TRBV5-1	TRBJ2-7	CASSLASGRKGHEQYF
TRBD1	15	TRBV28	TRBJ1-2	CASSLGAGGDYGYTF
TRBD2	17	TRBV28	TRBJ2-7	CASSSRRGLAGGWVQYF
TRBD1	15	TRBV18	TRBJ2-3	CASSPRTGGTDTQYF
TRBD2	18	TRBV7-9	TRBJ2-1	CASSYGTRGRSSYNEQFF
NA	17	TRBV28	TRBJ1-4	CASSSLTPGPTNEKLFF
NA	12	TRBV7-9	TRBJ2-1	CASSRIRNEQFF
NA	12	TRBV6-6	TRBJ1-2	CASSYLSGGYTF
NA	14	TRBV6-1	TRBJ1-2	CASSEAGGAWGYTF
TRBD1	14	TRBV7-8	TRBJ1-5	CASSPGDSYQPQHF
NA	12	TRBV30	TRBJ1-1	CAWSQGSTEAFF
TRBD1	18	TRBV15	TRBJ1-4	CATSRVGGAGATNEKLFF
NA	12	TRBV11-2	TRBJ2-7	CASSLVRGEQYF
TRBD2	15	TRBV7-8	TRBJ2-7	CASSLYGGRLGEQYF
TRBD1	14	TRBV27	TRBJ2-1	CASLPKTGGEEQFF
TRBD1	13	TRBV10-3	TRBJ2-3	CAIRGQQTDTQYF
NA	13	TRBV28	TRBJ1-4	CASRARRGEKLFF
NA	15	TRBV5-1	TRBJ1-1	CASSLSAGVNTEAFF
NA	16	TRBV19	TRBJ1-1	CASSPIDRGTNTEAFF
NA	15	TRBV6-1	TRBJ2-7	CASRTQGGQAYEQYF
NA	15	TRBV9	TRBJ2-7	CASSSVGPRTYEQYF
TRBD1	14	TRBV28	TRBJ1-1	CASSPRTGKTEAFF
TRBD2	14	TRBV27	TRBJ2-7	CASRPLAGGSEQYF
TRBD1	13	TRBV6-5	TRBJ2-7	CASSQGQHYEQYF
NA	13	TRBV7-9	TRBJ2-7	CASSLGRDYEQYF
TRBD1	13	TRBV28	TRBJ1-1	CASCRNRGLQAFF
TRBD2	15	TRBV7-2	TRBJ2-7	CASSRSGGPSYEQYF
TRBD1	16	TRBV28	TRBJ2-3	CASSSFGQGVGDTQYF
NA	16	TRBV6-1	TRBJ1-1	CASSEFHTGSGSEAFF
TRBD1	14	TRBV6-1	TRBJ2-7	CASRLRDRSYEQYF
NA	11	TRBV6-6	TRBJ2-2	CASGLPGELFF
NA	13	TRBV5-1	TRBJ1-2	CASSLDVNYGYTF
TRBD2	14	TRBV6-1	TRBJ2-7	CASRGASGTYEQYF